Listed here is a single T cell receptor (beta chain). This sample is part of a study of T cell changes during pregnancy in multiple sclerosis. Germline V CDR1 and CDR2: KGHSH, LQKENI. This CDR3 comprises 19 residues. With V trimmed by 4 bases and J by 0 bases, 17 bases remained unmatched. The protocol was immunoSEQ multiplex PCR, while the TCRdb copy is restricted to in-frame clones and leaves out a portion. The sample lists around 62,000 clones, 93% occurring once. J is TRBJ1-1 and V is TRBV18, with 7 nucleotides matching TRBD1. The sample here was CD8+ T cells from peripheral blood mononuclear cells, taken in the second trimester of pregnancy. This TCR was sampled from a female donor with multiple sclerosis, enrolled in a pregnancy study. CDR3 amino acids: CASSLEPQRDSFMNTEAFF. The CDR3 DNA reads TGTGCCAGCTCACTCGAACCTCAGAGGGACAGCTTCATGAACACTGAAGCTTTCTTT.